Listed here are 17 T cell receptor beta chains from one sample, sequenced in a study of cytomegalovirus exposure and HLA in healthy donors. PCR employed 60 Vbeta and 13 Jbeta primers. Only in-frame clones appear in the TCRdb table, and some are missing; sequencing was by immunoSEQ multiplex PCR. The sample contains approximately 220,000 clones, approximately 80% of which appear only once. The sample was PBMCs. The receptor source for this set is a boy between 2 and 15 years old in good health and CMV-seronegative.

The CDR3 DNA sequence: TGCGCCAGCAGCTTGGACTCAGGGGTGGACTATGGCTACACCTTC. Its protein product is CASSLDSGVDYGYTF. The chain recombines TRBV5-1 with TRBJ1-2; D is perhaps TRBD1 (6 bases). V was shortened by 0 bases and J by 3 bases, with 12 bases between the two germline ends. The CDR3 is made up of 15 amino acids. The germline gives CDR1 SGHRS, CDR2 YFSETQ.

The chain employs TRBV7-2 and TRBJ2-5; TRBD2 aligns across 10 bases. The assigned J gene may be wrong: the sequence end matches TRBJ2-7 better. The CDR3 has 14 residues. Germline V gene lookup returns CDR1 SGHTA and CDR2 FQGNSA. The CDR3 DNA reads TGTGCCAGCAGCGCACTAGCGGGGAACTACGAGCAGTACTTC. This gives the protein CASSALAGNYEQYF.

V is TRBV7-9 and J is TRBJ2-7, with TRBD1 matching 8 bases. The CDR3 loop spans 14 amino acids. Germline values: CDR1 SEHNR, CDR2 FQNEAQ (reference sequence). Trimming took 2 bases from V and 5 from J; bases not matched to a gene: 5. CDR3 in amino acids: CASSLRAGGDEQYF. DNA for the CDR3: TGTGCCAGCAGCTTACGTGCAGGGGGCGACGAGCAGTACTTC.

This chain links TRBV4-1 with TRBJ2-1; TRBD1 agrees at 8 bases. The ends lost 4 bases at V and 8 bases at J; junction bases unmatched: 13. Germline CDR1 is MGHRA and CDR2 is YSYEKL. The length of the CDR3 is 16 residues. The CDR3 reads CASSPQPRDRRHEQFF. In nucleotides, the CDR3 is TGCGCCAGCAGCCCCCAACCCCGGGACAGGCGCCATGAGCAGTTCTTC.

V gene TRBV19 combines with J gene TRBJ2-7, with 7 bases aligning to TRBD1. Germline lookup yields CDR1 LNHDA and CDR2 SQIVND (reference sequence). The J segment lost 2 bases and the V segment lost 2 bases, leaving 9 bases of the junction unmatched. CDR3 length: 16 residues. CDR3 residues: CASSISVPGTAYEQYF. In DNA, the CDR3 is TGTGCCAGTAGTATAAGTGTTCCTGGGACAGCCTACGAGCAGTACTTC.

The genes are TRBV7-9 and TRBJ2-7, with D possibly matching TRBD2 (7 bases). The CDR3 loop spans 13 amino acids. Germline assignment: CDR1 SEHNR and CDR2 FQNEAQ (reference sequence). The V gene lost 8 bases and the J gene lost 6 bases, with 17 bases spanning the gap. This CDR3 reads CASCPWGGGEQYF. DNA for the CDR3: TGTGCCAGCTGCCCATGGGGGGGCGGCGAGCAGTACTTC.

This clone was recorded only once. The chain joins TRBV11-2 to TRBJ1-4; D is perhaps TRBD1 (6 bases). This CDR3 spans 15 amino acids. Trimming cost V 3 bases and J 4 bases, with 12 bases left between them. Germline V gene lookup returns CDR1 SGHAT and CDR2 FQNNGV. The DNA of the CDR3 is TGTGCCAGCAGCTTGCGGGGGGCCGGTAATGAAAAACTGTTTTTT. It codes for CASSLRGAGNEKLFF.

The genes are TRBV4-2 and TRBJ2-7, with a possible D match to TRBD2 (6 bases). The CDR3 length is 15 residues. V gave up 4 bases and J gave up 0 bases, with 13 bases separating them. Germline values: CDR1 LGHNA, CDR2 YNFKEQ. DNA of the CDR3: TGTGCCAGCAGCCCTCCCGGGACTCGCTCCTACGAGCAGTACTTC. Translated: CASSPPGTRSYEQYF.

This clone was detected only a few times. The chain carries TRBV10-3 and TRBJ2-7; 8 bases fit TRBD2. CDR3 length: 15 residues. V lost 8 bases to trimming and J lost 0 bases; unmatched junction nucleotides: 9. The germline gives CDR1 ENHRY, CDR2 SYGVKD. The DNA of the CDR3 is TGTGCCATCGCCAAAGCGGGGGTAAGCTCCTACGAGCAGTACTTC. It yields the protein CAIAKAGVSSYEQYF.

The sample holds one count of this clone. The sample carries other DNA sequences with the same CDR3. The chain links TRBV5-1 to TRBJ2-2; 11 nucleotides line up with TRBD2. The germline gives CDR1 SGHRS, CDR2 YFSETQ. CDR3 length equals 16 residues. Trimming cost V 4 bases and J 6 bases; bases outside gene matches: 8. The CDR3 sequence: CASSLDLAGGAGELFF. The DNA for the CDR3 is TGCGCCAGCAGCCTGGATCTAGCGGGAGGTGCCGGGGAGCTGTTTTTT.

The chain is built from TRBV30 and TRBJ2-2, with D possibly matching TRBD2 (6 bases). Trimming left V 7 bases short and J 7 bases short, with 10 bases between. CDR3 length: 11 residues. Germline V lookup: CDR1 GTSNPN, CDR2 SVGIG (reference sequence). CDR3 amino acids: CAYAGYGELFF. The CDR3 coding sequence is TGTGCCTACGCGGGATACGGGGAGCTGTTTTTT.

This clone has just a few counts. As DNA, the CDR3 is TGCGCCAGCAGTCCGGAGCCGGGGGTATACGAGCAGTACTTC. Encoded protein: CASSPEPGVYEQYF. The rearrangement joins TRBV5-1 to TRBJ2-7; D possibly corresponds to TRBD2 (6 bases). The germline gives CDR1 SGHRS, CDR2 YFSETQ. The CDR3 extends over 14 amino acids. V was trimmed by 5 bases and J by 4 bases, leaving 16 bases between them.

The chain employs TRBV30 and TRBJ2-1; 9 nucleotides line up with TRBD2. This CDR3 is built from 15 residues. Unmatched junction bases numbered 6, after V lost 2 bases and J lost 4 bases. Germline assignment: CDR1 GTSNPN and CDR2 SVGIG (reference sequence). CDR3 residues: CAWSRGLAAYNEQFF. The CDR3 DNA is TGTGCCTGGAGTAGGGGACTAGCAGCTTACAATGAGCAGTTCTTC.

The genes are TRBV11-2 and TRBJ2-5; the match to TRBD1 covers 8 bases. V shed 1 base and J 2 bases; nucleotides not matched to a gene: 3. CDR3 size: 15 residues. Germline V gives CDR1 SGHAT, CDR2 FQNNGV. The CDR3 protein is CASSLGGTGQETQYF. In DNA, the CDR3 is TGTGCCAGCAGCTTAGGGGGGACAGGACAAGAGACCCAGTACTTC.

This clone has just one count. This chain joins TRBV30 and TRBJ2-5; possibly TRBD1 for D (7 bases). Matching the DNA end better, TRBJ2-7 makes the J call doubtful. Germline V lookup: CDR1 GTSNPN, CDR2 SVGIG (reference sequence). This CDR3 is built from 14 residues. The CDR3 is CAWSGVRGVYEQYF. The CDR3, as DNA: TGTGCCTGGAGTGGGGTCAGGGGGGTCTACGAGCAGTACTTC.

The V call is TRBV7-2, the J call TRBJ2-1; 8 positions agree with TRBD2. The junction had 2 bases not matched to a gene; V was cut back by 0 bases and J by 1 base. Germline loops: CDR1 SGHTA, CDR2 FQGNSA. The CDR3 is 16 residues long. The CDR3 here is CASSLASGTSYNEQFF. The CDR3 nucleotides are TGTGCCAGCAGCTTAGCTAGCGGGACGTCCTACAATGAGCAGTTCTTC.

V and J are TRBV7-2 and TRBJ1-1, with D perhaps TRBD1 (5 bases). V lost 1 base, J lost 1 base, and 7 bases lay in between. The CDR3 sequence is 14 residues long. Germline CDR1 and CDR2: SGHTA and FQGNSA. The DNA for the CDR3 is TGTGCCAGCAGCTTAGGAACAGGGAACACTGAAGCTTTCTTT. Translation gives CASSLGTGNTEAFF.